This is a list of T cell receptor beta chains from one sample in a study of blood T cell repertoires in COVID-19. The repertoire was sequenced with immunoSEQ multiplex PCR; TCRdb's copy has only in-frame clones and lacks some. Found here are roughly 250,000 clones, around nine tenths of them singletons; the top ten hold approximately 1.6%. The sample was PBMCs or T cells enriched from blood (not recorded which). Source of these receptors: a woman aged 45-65 years who had recovered from COVID-19. The CDR3 runs from the conserved cysteine through the conserved F or W. D genes are given only for firm matches. Expanded clones are given a class, and other clones once, few, many or no size at all.

>NA|NA|TRBJ1-4|TRBV5-4
CASSPDRGGDEKLFF
TGTGCCAGCAGCCCCGACCGTGGAGGGGACGAAAAACTGTTTTTT
>NA|NA|TRBJ2-5|TRBV4-3
CASSQAAGTGGETQYF
TGCGCCAGCAGCCAAGCCGCGGGTACCGGGGGAGAGACCCAGTACTTC
>NA|NA|TRBJ2-1|TRBV15
CATSPAAGGSYNEQFF
TGTGCCACCAGCCCCGCCGCGGGTGGCTCCTACAATGAGCAGTTCTTC
>TRBD2|NA|TRBJ2-1|TRBV29-1
CSVASGRTAFGQFF
TGCAGCGTGGCTAGCGGGAGGACCGCTTTTGGGCAGTTCTTC
>TRBD1|NA|TRBJ1-1|TRBV12-3/TRBV12-4
CATLDRGNTEAFF
TGTGCCACGTTGGACAGGGGTAACACTGAAGCTTTCTTT
>TRBD2|NA|TRBJ2-1|TRBV4-2
CASSQGRTSGSYNEQFF
TGTGCCAGCAGCCAAGGTCGGACTAGCGGGTCTTACAATGAGCAGTTCTTC
>NA|NA|TRBJ1-2|TRBV20-1
CSARAGYGYTF
TGCAGTGCTAGAGCAGGGTATGGCTACACCTTC
>NA|NA|TRBJ2-5|TRBV6-1
CASSEVETVGTQYF
TGTGCCAGCAGTGAAGTGGAGACAGTGGGGACCCAGTACTTC
>NA|NA|TRBJ2-1|TRBV7-8
CASSPDSRRANEQFF
TGTGCCAGCAGCCCGGACTCAAGGAGGGCCAATGAGCAGTTCTTC
>TRBD1|NA|TRBJ1-1|TRBV5-1
CASSKPGGGTEAFF
TGCGCCAGCAGCAAACCAGGGGGAGGTACTGAAGCTTTCTTT
>TRBD1|NA|TRBJ1-5|TRBV27
CASSQMDRGLGQPQHF
TGTGCCAGCAGTCAAATGGACAGGGGGCTTGGGCAGCCCCAGCATTTT
>NA|NA|TRBJ2-2|TRBV11-2
CASSLRQETGELFF
TGTGCCAGCAGCTTACGTCAGGAAACCGGGGAGCTGTTTTTT
>TRBD1|few|TRBJ1-1|TRBV27
CASSLLSRGQAFF
TGTGCCAGCAGTCTACTAAGCAGGGGGCAGGCTTTCTTT
>TRBD2|NA|TRBJ2-5|TRBV5-4
CASSLGLAGAQETQYF
TGTGCCAGCAGCTTGGGGCTAGCGGGGGCCCAGGAGACCCAGTACTTC
>TRBD1|NA|TRBJ2-7|TRBV5-1
CASSTTGFSYEQYF
TGCGCCAGCAGCACGACAGGGTTCTCCTACGAGCAGTACTTC
>TRBD2|NA|TRBJ2-2|TRBV3-1/TRBV3-2
CASSLRTSGNTGELFF
TGTGCCAGCAGCCTCCGGACTAGCGGGAACACCGGGGAGCTGTTTTTT
>NA|NA|TRBJ1-5|TRBV19
CASRIRHGQTYIANQPQHF
TGTGCCAGTAGGATACGTCACGGACAGACCTACATAGCCAATCAGCCCCAGCATTTT
>TRBD1|NA|TRBJ1-3|TRBV10-3
CAISQDRVSNTIYF
TGTGCCATCAGTCAAGACAGGGTGTCAAACACCATATATTTT
>NA|NA|TRBJ1-2|TRBV24-1
CATSDPRDYGYTF
TGTGCCACCAGTGATCCCCGGGACTATGGCTACACCTTC
>TRBD2|NA|TRBJ2-1|TRBV29-1
CSADHSGSRSSYNEQFF
TGCAGCGCGGACCATAGCGGGAGCCGGAGCTCCTACAATGAGCAGTTCTTC
>TRBD2|once|TRBJ2-7|TRBV5-1
CASSYSGASGSYEQYF
TGCGCCAGCAGCTATAGTGGGGCTAGCGGCTCCTACGAGCAGTACTTC
>NA|NA|TRBJ1-1|TRBV7-3
CASSSRGGSEAFF
TGTGCCAGCAGCTCCCGGGGGGGCTCTGAAGCTTTCTTT
>NA|NA|TRBJ2-5|TRBV12-5
CASGSRDETQYF
TGTGCTAGTGGTTCCCGCGATGAGACCCAGTACTTC
>TRBD2|NA|TRBJ2-3|TRBV9
CASTASGSGVTDTQYF
TGTGCCAGTACAGCCTCGGGTAGCGGGGTCACAGATACGCAGTATTTT
>NA|NA|TRBJ2-2|TRBV3-1/TRBV3-2
CASSQGKGVTGELFF
TGTGCCAGCAGCCAAGGAAAGGGGGTAACCGGGGAGCTGTTTTTT
>NA|NA|TRBJ2-1|TRBV11-2
CASSLDLSSYNEQFF
TGTGCCAGCAGCTTAGATCTAAGCTCCTACAATGAGCAGTTCTTC
>TRBD2|few|TRBJ2-1|TRBV10-3
CAISESSGEAYNEQFF
TGTGCCATCAGTGAGTCAAGCGGGGAAGCCTACAATGAGCAGTTCTTC
>NA|once|TRBJ1-3|TRBV9
CASSGGVGFGNTIYF
TGTGCCAGCAGCGGGGGCGTGGGCTTTGGAAACACCATATATTTT
>TRBD1|NA|TRBJ2-7|TRBV4-1
CASSQPGTGSSYEQYF
TGCGCCAGCAGCCAACCCGGGACAGGAAGCTCCTACGAGCAGTACTTC
>TRBD2|NA|TRBJ2-3|TRBV27
CASSFLGLAGGPGTDTQYF
TGTGCCAGCAGTTTCTTGGGACTAGCGGGAGGGCCCGGCACAGATACGCAGTATTTT
>NA|NA|TRBJ2-4|TRBV12-2
CASEERSAKNIQYF
TGTGCAAGCGAGGAAAGGAGTGCCAAAAACATTCAGTACTTC
>NA|NA|TRBJ2-7|TRBV28
CASSGGTADSYEQYF
TGTGCCAGCTCCGGCGGGACGGCGGACTCCTACGAGCAGTACTTC
>NA|NA|TRBJ1-1|TRBV28
CASSSLQGRGNTEAFF
TGTGCCAGCAGCTCCCTACAGGGTAGGGGGAACACTGAAGCTTTCTTT
>NA|NA|TRBJ1-1|TRBV5-1
CASSLAQGTTEAFF
TGCGCCAGCAGCTTGGCCCAGGGGACCACTGAAGCTTTCTTT
>TRBD1|NA|TRBJ2-7|TRBV7-2
CASKPPGQGSSYEQYF
TGTGCCAGCAAACCGCCGGGACAGGGGAGCTCCTACGAGCAGTACTTC
>NA|NA|TRBJ1-3|TRBV6-5
CASSYSEFGNTIYF
TGTGCCAGCAGTTACTCGGAGTTTGGAAACACCATATATTTT
>TRBD2|NA|TRBJ2-7|TRBV6-2/TRBV6-3
CASSYRLAGGYEQYF
TGTGCCAGCAGTTACCGACTAGCGGGAGGGTACGAGCAGTACTTC
>NA|NA|TRBJ1-3|TRBV7-9
CASSLTWSAGNTIYF
TGTGCCAGCAGCTTAACCTGGTCAGCGGGAAACACCATATATTTT
>NA|NA|TRBJ2-5|TRBV4-1
CASSRRLAQETQYF
TGCGCCAGCAGCCGAAGACTGGCCCAAGAGACCCAGTACTTC
>NA|NA|TRBJ2-1|TRBV28
CASGPGASYEQFF
TGTGCCAGCGGCCCTGGAGCTAGCTATGAGCAGTTCTTC